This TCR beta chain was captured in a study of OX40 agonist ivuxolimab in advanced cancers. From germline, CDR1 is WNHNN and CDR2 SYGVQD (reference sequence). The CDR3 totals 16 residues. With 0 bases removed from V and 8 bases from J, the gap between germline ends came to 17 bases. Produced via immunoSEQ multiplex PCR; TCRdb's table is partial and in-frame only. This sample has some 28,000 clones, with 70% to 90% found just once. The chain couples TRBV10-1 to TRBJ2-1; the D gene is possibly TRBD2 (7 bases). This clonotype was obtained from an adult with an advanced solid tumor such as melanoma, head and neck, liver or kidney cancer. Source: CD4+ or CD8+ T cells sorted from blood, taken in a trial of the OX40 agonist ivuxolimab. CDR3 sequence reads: CASSESKGGRIDEQFF. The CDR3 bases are TGCGCCAGCAGTGAGTCGAAGGGGGGGCGCATCGATGAGCAGTTCTTC.